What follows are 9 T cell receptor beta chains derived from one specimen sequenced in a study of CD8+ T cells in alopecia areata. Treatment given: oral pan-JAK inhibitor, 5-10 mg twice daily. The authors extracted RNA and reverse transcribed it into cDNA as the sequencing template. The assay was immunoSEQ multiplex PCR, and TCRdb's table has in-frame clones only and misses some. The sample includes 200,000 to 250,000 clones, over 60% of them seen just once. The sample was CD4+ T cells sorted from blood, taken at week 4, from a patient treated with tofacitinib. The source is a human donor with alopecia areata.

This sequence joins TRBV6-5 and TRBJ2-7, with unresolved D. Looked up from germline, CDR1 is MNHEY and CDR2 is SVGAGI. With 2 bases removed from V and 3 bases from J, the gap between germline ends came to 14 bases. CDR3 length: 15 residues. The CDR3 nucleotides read TGTGCCAGCAGTTACAGGGAAAGACTTGGCTACGAGCAGTACTTC. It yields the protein CASSYRERLGYEQYF.

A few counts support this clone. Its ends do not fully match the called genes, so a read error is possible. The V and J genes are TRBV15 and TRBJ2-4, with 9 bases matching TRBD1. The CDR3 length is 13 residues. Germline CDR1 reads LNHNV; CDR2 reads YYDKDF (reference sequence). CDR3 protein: CATSRDLRTGVRF. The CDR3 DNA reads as TGTGCCACCAGCAGAGATCTCCGGACAGGGGTTAGGTTC.

CDR3 residues: CAWIGQLGTAQYF. The CDR3 DNA follows: TGTGCCTGGATAGGGCAGCTAGGCACTGCGCAGTACTTC. The rearrangement joins TRBV30 to TRBJ2-7; no firm D call. The CDR3 is 13 amino acids. CDR1 and CDR2 (germline): GTSNPN, SVGIG (reference sequence). V was pared by 4 bases and J by 9 bases, with 19 bases between.

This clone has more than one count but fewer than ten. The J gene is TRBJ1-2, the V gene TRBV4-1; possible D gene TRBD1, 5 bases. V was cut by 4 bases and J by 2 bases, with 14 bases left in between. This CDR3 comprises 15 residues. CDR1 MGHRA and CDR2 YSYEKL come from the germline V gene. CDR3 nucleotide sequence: TGCGCCAGCAGCCCAGTGGGGGGACGAAACTATGGCTACACCTTC. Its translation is CASSPVGGRNYGYTF.

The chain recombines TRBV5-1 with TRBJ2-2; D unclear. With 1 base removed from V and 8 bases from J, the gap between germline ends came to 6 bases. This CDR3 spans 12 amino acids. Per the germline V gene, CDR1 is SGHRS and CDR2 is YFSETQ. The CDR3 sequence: CASSLSEGELFF. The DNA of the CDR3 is TGCGCCAGCAGCTTGAGCGAGGGGGAGCTGTTTTTT.

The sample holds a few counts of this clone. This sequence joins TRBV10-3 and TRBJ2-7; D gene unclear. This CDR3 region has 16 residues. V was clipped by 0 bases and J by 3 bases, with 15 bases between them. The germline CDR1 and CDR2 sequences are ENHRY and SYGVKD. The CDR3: CAISESRHSGDYEQYF. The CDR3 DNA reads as TGTGCCATCAGTGAGTCGAGACACTCCGGAGACTACGAGCAGTACTTC.

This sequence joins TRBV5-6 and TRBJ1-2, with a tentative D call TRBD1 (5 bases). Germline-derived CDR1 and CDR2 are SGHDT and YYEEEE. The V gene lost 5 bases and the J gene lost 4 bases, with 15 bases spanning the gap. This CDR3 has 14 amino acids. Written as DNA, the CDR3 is TGTGCCAGCAGACTGATGGGACCAATCTATGGCTACACCTTC. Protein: CASRLMGPIYGYTF.

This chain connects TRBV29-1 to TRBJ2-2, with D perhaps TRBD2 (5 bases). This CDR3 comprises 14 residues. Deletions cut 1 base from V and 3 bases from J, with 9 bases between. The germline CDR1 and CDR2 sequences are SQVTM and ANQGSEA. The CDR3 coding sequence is TGCAGCGTTGAAGGGACTCTTTACACCGGGGAGCTGTTTTTT. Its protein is CSVEGTLYTGELFF.

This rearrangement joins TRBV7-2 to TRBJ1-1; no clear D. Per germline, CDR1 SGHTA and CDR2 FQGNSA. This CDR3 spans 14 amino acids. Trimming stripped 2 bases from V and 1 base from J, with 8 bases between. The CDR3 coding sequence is TGTGCCAGCAGCTTAATGGCAGGGAACACTGAAGCTTTCTTT. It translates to CASSLMAGNTEAFF.